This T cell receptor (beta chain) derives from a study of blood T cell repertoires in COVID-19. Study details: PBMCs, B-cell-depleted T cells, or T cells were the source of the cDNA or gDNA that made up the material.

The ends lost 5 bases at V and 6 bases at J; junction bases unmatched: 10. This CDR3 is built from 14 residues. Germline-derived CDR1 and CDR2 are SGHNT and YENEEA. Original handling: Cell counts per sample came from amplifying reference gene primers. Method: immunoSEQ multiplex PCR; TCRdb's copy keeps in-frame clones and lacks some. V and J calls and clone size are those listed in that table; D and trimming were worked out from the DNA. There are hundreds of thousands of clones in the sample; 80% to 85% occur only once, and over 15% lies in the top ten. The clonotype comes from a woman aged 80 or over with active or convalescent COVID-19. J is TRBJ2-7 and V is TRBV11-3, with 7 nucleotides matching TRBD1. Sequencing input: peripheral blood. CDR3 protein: CASSLRQGVGEQYF. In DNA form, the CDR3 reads TGTGCCAGCAGCCTCAGACAGGGAGTGGGCGAGCAGTACTTC.